Presented here are 28 T cell receptor beta chains from one specimen sequenced in a study of blood T cell repertoires in COVID-19. Assay used: immunoSEQ multiplex PCR; TCRdb lists only in-frame clones, some missing. The table includes approximately 140,000 clones, roughly 78% detected once. Specimen: peripheral blood. These receptors were collected from a man between 60 and 70 years old with acute or convalescent COVID-19.

The V gene is TRBV3-1 (or the pseudogene TRBV3-2), the J gene TRBJ1-4, with a possible D match to TRBD1 (6 bases). The CDR3 totals 15 residues. V gave up 6 bases and J gave up 0 bases, with 11 bases separating them. The germline CDR1 and CDR2 sequences are LGHDT and YNNKEL (reference sequence). CDR3 nucleotides: TGTGCCAGCAGTGGGGGCCTTGCAACTAATGAAAAACTGTTTTTT. It yields the protein CASSGGLATNEKLFF.

The rearrangement links TRBV6-5 to TRBJ2-1; 8 bases fit TRBD2. CDR3 length equals 16 residues. Germline V gives CDR1 MNHEY, CDR2 SVGAGI. J gave up 7 bases and V 2 bases, and 10 bases lay outside the gene matches. The CDR3 protein is CASSYLSGRRSNEQFF. The CDR3 bases are TGTGCCAGCAGTTACCTGAGCGGGAGAAGGTCAAATGAGCAGTTCTTC.

V and J are TRBV28 and TRBJ2-7, with 10 bases aligning to TRBD1. Trimming cost V 5 bases and J 0 bases; bases outside gene matches: 1. Germline assignment: CDR1 MDHEN and CDR2 SYDVKM. The CDR3 covers 14 residues. The CDR3 nucleotides read TGTGCCAGCAGTGGGGACAGGGGCTCCTACGAGCAGTACTTC. The encoded protein is CASSGDRGSYEQYF.

J is TRBJ2-3 and V is TRBV9; 8 bases line up with TRBD2. The V gene's germline CDR1 is SGDLS and CDR2 YYNGEE. V lost 0 bases to trimming and J lost 2 bases; unmatched junction nucleotides: 5. The CDR3 consists of 16 residues. The CDR3 DNA is TGTGCCAGCAGCGTAGCGGGAGGGGGGGCCACAGATACGCAGTATTTT. It translates to CASSVAGGGATDTQYF. Drawing the rest from reference TRBV9 and TRBJ2-3, the complete variable domain is DSGVTQTPKHLITATGQRVTLRCSPRSGDLSVYWYQQSLDQGLQFLIQYYNGEERAKGNILERFSAQQFPDLHSELNLSSLELGDSALYFCASSVAGGGATDTQYFGPGTRLTVL.

V usage is TRBV5-1 and J usage is TRBJ2-7; D is possibly TRBD1 (6 bases). The germline CDR1 and CDR2 sequences are SGHRS and YFSETQ. The length of the CDR3 is 14 residues. V lost 2 bases to trimming and J lost 0 bases, with 9 bases between them. The CDR3 region has the DNA TGCGCCAGCAGCTTAGGGGGAAGCTCCTACGAGCAGTACTTC. Its translation: CASSLGGSSYEQYF.

The chain employs TRBV10-3 and TRBJ2-3; weak D call: TRBD2 (5 bases). CDR3 length equals 15 residues. Germline CDR1 is ENHRY and CDR2 is SYGVKD. Trimming left V 4 bases short and J 2 bases short, with 13 bases between. CDR3 coding DNA: TGTGCCATCAGTGGGGAGTGGGAAGTCACAGATACGCAGTATTTT. It is translated as CAISGEWEVTDTQYF.

V is TRBV7-9 and J is TRBJ2-5, with D possibly TRBD2 on 5 matching bases. CDR3 length: 14 residues. V was clipped by 4 bases and J by 5 bases, with 14 bases between them. The germline gives CDR1 SEHNR, CDR2 FQNEAQ (reference sequence). CDR3 nucleotide sequence: TGTGCCAGCAGCTACATAGATGAGGGCGAGACCCAGTACTTC. It translates to CASSYIDEGETQYF. Full variable domain (rest looked up from reference TRBV7-9 and TRBJ2-5): DTGVSQNPRHKITKRGQNVTFRCDPISEHNRLYWYRQTLGQGPEFLTYFQNEAQLEKSRLLSDRFSAERPKGSFSTLEIQRTEQGDSAMYLCASSYIDEGETQYFGPGTRLLVL.

The rearrangement links TRBV4-1 to TRBJ2-5, with 14 bases that match TRBD2. This CDR3 contains 15 residues. J was trimmed by 5 bases and V by 4 bases; bases with no gene match: 3. The germline V gene encodes CDR1 MGHRA and CDR2 YSYEKL. The CDR3 sequence: CASSPRLAGGETQYF. The DNA of the CDR3 is TGCGCCAGCAGCCCGAGACTAGCGGGAGGGGAGACCCAGTACTTC.

The rearrangement uses TRBV28 and TRBJ1-2, with D possibly being TRBD1 (5 bases). In germline, CDR1 is MDHEN, CDR2 SYDVKM. The CDR3 totals 15 residues. Trimming cost V 2 bases and J 8 bases, with 18 bases left between them. This CDR3 is CASSLRGRDFEGYTF. CDR3 bases: TGTGCCAGCAGTTTACGGGGAAGGGACTTCGAGGGCTACACCTTC.

This clone was seen a handful of times. The chain is built from TRBV19 and TRBJ1-5; the match to TRBD1 covers 10 bases. V trimming: 7 bases; J trimming: 3 bases; junction bases outside the gene matches: 6. The CDR3 loop spans 15 amino acids. Germline-derived CDR1 and CDR2 are LNHDA and SQIVND (reference sequence). Here the CDR3 reads CASTRQGAVNQPQHF. CDR3 nucleotide sequence: TGTGCCAGTACCCGACAGGGGGCGGTCAATCAGCCCCAGCATTTT.

The chain joins TRBV27 to TRBJ1-4; D unresolved. Trimming stripped 3 bases from V and 3 bases from J, with 11 bases between. Germline CDR1 MNHEY, CDR2 SMNVEV (reference sequence). This CDR3 has 15 residues. The CDR3 DNA sequence: TGTGCCAGCAGTTTCGTTTCTTCGGCTAATGAAAAACTGTTTTTT. This sequence encodes CASSFVSSANEKLFF.

This clone appeared a few times. This chain joins TRBV11-3 and TRBJ2-1, with 10 bases identical to TRBD2. The CDR3 covers 15 residues. Germline V lookup: CDR1 SGHNT, CDR2 YENEEA. V dropped 5 bases and J dropped 1; count of bases not matched to a gene: 2. This chain's CDR3 is CASSTTSGSYNEQFF. CDR3 coding DNA: TGTGCCAGCAGCACGACTAGCGGGTCCTACAATGAGCAGTTCTTC. Filled out from reference TRBV11-3 and TRBJ2-1, the complete variable domain reads EAGVVQSPRYKIIEKKQPVAFWCNPISGHNTLYWYLQNLGQGPELLIRYENEEAVDDSQLPKDRFSAERLKGVDSTLKIQPAELGDSAVYLCASSTTSGSYNEQFFGPGTRLTVL.

The V gene is TRBV6-6, the J gene TRBJ2-7, with 7 nucleotides matching TRBD2. Trimming cost V 6 bases and J 3 bases; bases outside gene matches: 8. Germline loops: CDR1 MNHNY, CDR2 SVGAGI (reference sequence). The CDR3 is 14 amino acids. The DNA of the CDR3 is TGTGCCAGCAGATACACTAGCGCCGGCTACGAGCAGTACTTC. This sequence encodes CASRYTSAGYEQYF.

The J gene is TRBJ2-7, the V gene TRBV29-1, with D possibly TRBD1 on 6 matching bases. Per germline, CDR1 SQVTM and CDR2 ANQGSEA. The V end lost 0 bases, the J end lost 13 bases, and 16 bases lay between the germline ends. The CDR3 spans 12 residues. The CDR3 is CSVEDLGTPEYF. CDR3 nucleotide sequence: TGCAGCGTTGAAGATCTAGGGACACCGGAATACTTC.

This rearrangement joins TRBV7-9 to TRBJ2-1; no reliable D call. V shed 1 base and J shed 3 bases, with 10 bases lying between them. Germline V gene data show CDR1 as SEHNR and CDR2 as FQNEAQ (reference sequence). This CDR3 spans 15 amino acids. The CDR3: CASSLDRHDYNEQFF. The DNA for the CDR3 is TGTGCCAGCAGCTTAGATCGACACGACTACAATGAGCAGTTCTTC.

The J gene is TRBJ1-1, the V gene TRBV10-3; D is perhaps TRBD1 (6 bases). V lost 10 bases, J lost 2 bases, and 14 bases lay in between. The length of the CDR3 is 13 residues. Germline loops: CDR1 ENHRY, CDR2 SYGVKD. The CDR3, as DNA: TGTGCCACGACCCGGGACAAAAACACTGAAGCTTTCTTT. It is translated as CATTRDKNTEAFF.

The chain employs TRBV6-1 and TRBJ2-7; possible D gene TRBD1, 5 bases. The germline V and J ends were trimmed by 5 bases and 3 bases, with 8 bases remaining between them. The length of the CDR3 is 12 residues. Germline V gene lookup returns CDR1 MNHNS and CDR2 SASEGT. The CDR3 coding sequence is TGTGCCAGCAGTTCAGGGATCTACGAGCAGTACTTC. It translates to CASSSGIYEQYF.

J is TRBJ2-5 and V is TRBV2; D is ambiguous. Trimming cost V 4 bases and J 5 bases, with 5 bases left between them. The CDR3 is 11 amino acids. Germline-derived CDR1 and CDR2 are SNHLY and FYNNEI. The CDR3 sequence: CASSVEETQYF. The CDR3 DNA is TGTGCCAGCAGTGTTGAGGAGACCCAGTACTTC.

The rearrangement links TRBV28 to TRBJ2-7; maybe TRBD2 (5 bases). The CDR3 has 15 amino acids. Trimming cost V 2 bases and J 0 bases, with 11 bases left between them. The germline V gene has CDR1 MDHEN and CDR2 SYDVKM. CDR3 nucleotide sequence: TGTGCCAGCAGTTTAATGGGTAGCGTCTCCTACGAGCAGTACTTC. Protein sequence: CASSLMGSVSYEQYF.

The rearrangement links TRBV24-1 to TRBJ2-5; TRBD2 matches 10 bases. The ends lost 5 bases at V and 5 bases at J; junction bases unmatched: 10. The CDR3 covers 16 residues. Germline assignment: CDR1 KGHDR and CDR2 SFDVKD. The CDR3 reads CATSAEAGGPGETQYF. CDR3 coding DNA: TGTGCCACCAGTGCTGAAGCGGGAGGGCCGGGGGAGACCCAGTACTTC.

This clone came up a few times. The chain employs TRBV30 and TRBJ1-2, with D unclear. Between the trimmed V and J ends, which lost 2 bases and 0 bases, there was a span of 13 bases. Germline V gene data show CDR1 as GTSNPN and CDR2 as SVGIG (reference sequence). The CDR3 totals 15 residues. The CDR3 here is CAWSPPSGTNYGYTF. In DNA form, the CDR3 reads TGTGCCTGGAGTCCTCCCTCGGGAACTAACTATGGCTACACCTTC.

The chain couples TRBV7-2 to TRBJ1-2; D gene uncertain. Per the germline V gene, CDR1 is SGHTA and CDR2 is FQGNSA. V was cut by 5 bases and J by 6 bases, with 16 bases left in between. The length of the CDR3 is 14 residues. CDR3 DNA: TGTGCCAGCAGCCTGGTTAGAGCCCCTCATGGCTACACCTTC. Translating gives CASSLVRAPHGYTF.

The rearrangement links TRBV4-1 to TRBJ1-2; maybe TRBD1 (6 bases). The CDR3 runs 15 residues. Trimming removed 1 base from V and 8 bases from J, with 17 bases in between. The V gene's germline CDR1 is MGHRA and CDR2 YSYEKL. The CDR3 bases are TGCGCCAGCAGCCAAGCCGGGACATCATCTGTAGGCTACACCTTC. The encoded protein is CASSQAGTSSVGYTF.

This clone was detected only a few times. The chain combines TRBV10-3 with TRBJ1-2; 7 nucleotides agree with TRBD1. Germline V gives CDR1 ENHRY, CDR2 SYGVKD. The CDR3 has 13 residues. V lost 7 bases and J lost 4; bases outside the gene matches: 6. Here the CDR3 DNA reads TGTGCCATCAAAGGGGACAGCATCTATGGCTACACCTTC. It encodes CAIKGDSIYGYTF.

The chain joins TRBV29-1 to TRBJ1-1; 9 bases agree with TRBD1. Trimming took 3 bases from V and 7 from J; bases not matched to a gene: 6. CDR3 length: 13 amino acids. The germline gives CDR1 SQVTM, CDR2 ANQGSEA. The CDR3 is CSVEGTGTFEAFF. In nucleotides, the CDR3 is TGCAGCGTTGAGGGGACAGGGACTTTTGAAGCTTTCTTT.

The rearrangement uses TRBV3-1 (or the pseudogene TRBV3-2) and TRBJ2-1; TRBD2 matches 7 bases. The CDR3 extends over 16 amino acids. J lost 2 bases, V lost 1 base, and 5 bases had no gene match. Germline V gene sequence: CDR1 LGHDT, CDR2 YNNKEL (reference sequence). The CDR3 here is CASSQGAGVTYNEQFF. As DNA, the CDR3 is TGTGCCAGCAGCCAAGGCGCGGGAGTGACCTACAATGAGCAGTTCTTC.

The V gene is TRBV5-1, the J gene TRBJ2-3; the match to TRBD2 covers 13 bases. The germline CDR1 and CDR2 sequences are SGHRS and YFSETQ. V lost 0 bases, J lost 3 bases, and 1 base stayed unmatched. This CDR3 has 16 amino acids. CDR3 amino acids: CASSLGTSGSTDTQYF. DNA for the CDR3: TGCGCCAGCAGCTTGGGGACTAGCGGGAGTACAGATACGCAGTATTTT.

The chain joins TRBV28 to TRBJ1-3; D remains unclear. Trimming removed 3 bases from V and 0 bases from J, with 9 bases in between. Germline V gene sequence: CDR1 MDHEN, CDR2 SYDVKM. The CDR3 is 15 residues long. The CDR3 region has the DNA TGTGCCAGCAGTTTCCTTCGGTCCTCTGGAAACACCATATATTTT. Its translation: CASSFLRSSGNTIYF. The full variable domain, completed using reference TRBV28 and TRBJ1-3, is DVKVTQSSRYLVKRTGEKVFLECVQDMDHENMFWYRQDPGLGLRLIYFSYDVKMKEKGDIPEGYSVSREKKERFSLILESASTNQTSMYLCASSFLRSSGNTIYFGEGSWLTVV.